Each of the 20 T cell receptor beta chains below was sequenced from the same sample in a study of blood T cell repertoires in COVID-19. Assay used: immunoSEQ multiplex PCR; TCRdb lists only in-frame clones, some missing. The sample holds about 260,000 clones, roughly 90% seen once. The source material was peripheral blood. The source of these receptors is a man in his 60s who had recovered from COVID-19.

This clone was counted only a few times. The chain recombines TRBV6-4 with TRBJ2-1, with a weak D call TRBD1 (6 bases). Trimming left V 0 bases short and J 2 bases short, with 11 bases between. The germline CDR1 and CDR2 sequences are MRHNA and SNTAGT. The CDR3 totals 16 residues. The DNA for the CDR3 is TGTGCCAGCAGTGACTCTAACAGGGAGCCCTACAATGAGCAGTTCTTC. This sequence encodes CASSDSNREPYNEQFF.

The chain joins TRBV4-1 to TRBJ1-5, with 7 positions matching TRBD1. Unmatched junction bases numbered 8, after V lost 4 bases and J lost 5 bases. CDR1 MGHRA and CDR2 YSYEKL come from the germline V gene. The CDR3 length is 15 residues. The CDR3 bases are TGCGCCAGCAGCCCCTCAGGGGGTCTCTATCAGCCCCAGCATTTT. Translation gives CASSPSGGLYQPQHF.

This sequence joins TRBV6-4 and TRBJ2-3, with 8 positions matching TRBD2. This CDR3 region has 17 residues. The V gene end was trimmed by 5 bases and the J gene end by 0 bases; junction bases not matched to a gene: 10. The germline V gene has CDR1 MRHNA and CDR2 SNTAGT. The CDR3 DNA sequence: TGTGCCAGCAGTCCTCTAGCGGGTAAATCTAGCACAGATACGCAGTATTTT. Translation gives CASSPLAGKSSTDTQYF.

The V call is TRBV14, the J call TRBJ2-1; the D gene is possibly TRBD2 (5 bases). The germline gives CDR1 SGHDN, CDR2 FVKESK. The CDR3 loop spans 14 amino acids. Deletions cut 2 bases from V and 4 bases from J, with 9 bases between. CDR3 region: CASSQRTGYNEQFF. CDR3 in DNA: TGTGCCAGCAGCCAAAGGACGGGATACAATGAGCAGTTCTTC.

The CDR3 nucleotides are TGTGCCTGGAGTGTCCTCGGGGGGGGGACTGAAGCTTTCTTT. Residues: CAWSVLGGGTEAFF. The chain has TRBV30 and TRBJ1-1; tentatively, D is TRBD1 (5 bases). V lost 0 bases and J lost 5, with 13 bases in between. This CDR3 spans 14 amino acids. Germline values: CDR1 GTSNPN, CDR2 SVGIG (reference sequence).

The rearrangement links TRBV18 to TRBJ2-2; D not certain. Germline assignment: CDR1 KGHSH and CDR2 LQKENI. The CDR3 is made up of 15 amino acids. Trimming removed 3 bases at V and 5 bases at J, with 13 bases between. CDR3 protein: CASSPLQKLTGELFF. The CDR3 coding sequence is TGTGCCAGCTCACCTTTACAGAAACTGACCGGGGAGCTGTTTTTT.

The chain has TRBV27 and TRBJ1-1, with TRBD1 identical over 7 bases. Trimming removed 5 bases from V and 1 base from J; junction bases left unmatched: 7. The CDR3 has 15 amino acids. CDR1 MNHEY and CDR2 SMNVEV come from the germline V gene (reference sequence). This chain's CDR3 is CASSKSGTANTEAFF. CDR3 coding DNA: TGTGCCAGCAGTAAATCCGGGACAGCGAACACTGAAGCTTTCTTT.

The rearrangement links TRBV11-2 to TRBJ2-5, with TRBD1 identical over 8 bases. Germline CDR1 SGHAT, CDR2 FQNNGV. The ends lost 0 bases at V and 5 bases at J; junction bases unmatched: 8. The CDR3 is 16 residues long. The DNA for the CDR3 is TGTGCCAGCAGCTTAGATCGGTCCCACAGGGGGGAGACCCAGTACTTC. As protein: CASSLDRSHRGETQYF.

The chain has TRBV5-1 and TRBJ2-7, with TRBD1 matching over 10 bases. In germline, CDR1 is SGHRS, CDR2 YFSETQ. This CDR3 is 15 amino acids long. With V trimmed by 0 bases and J by 5 bases, 5 bases remained unmatched. Here the CDR3 reads CASSLARTGGNEQYF. CDR3 nucleotide sequence: TGCGCCAGCAGCTTGGCCCGGACAGGGGGGAACGAGCAGTACTTC.

This chain uses TRBV5-1 with TRBJ2-5; no reliable D call. Germline CDR1 reads SGHRS; CDR2 reads YFSETQ. The CDR3 has 15 residues. V was shortened by 0 bases and J by 0 bases, with 9 bases between the two germline ends. The DNA of the CDR3 is TGCGCCAGCAGCTTGGGGCCGACAAACCAAGAGACCCAGTACTTC. Protein sequence: CASSLGPTNQETQYF.

The chain employs TRBV4-1 and TRBJ1-2, with unresolved D. The germline CDR1 and CDR2 sequences are MGHRA and YSYEKL. V was clipped by 4 bases and J by 5 bases, with 17 bases between them. The CDR3 has 15 residues. The CDR3 loop is CASSRQDNSVYGYTF. The CDR3 DNA is TGCGCCAGCAGCCGACAAGACAACAGTGTTTATGGCTACACCTTC.

The gene calls are TRBV5-4 and TRBJ1-3; 10 nucleotides line up with TRBD1. J was trimmed by 2 bases and V by 4 bases; bases with no gene match: 3. Germline-derived CDR1 and CDR2 are SGHNT and YYREEE (reference sequence). The CDR3 totals 15 residues. The CDR3 loop is CASSADRGTGNTIYF. Here the CDR3 DNA reads TGTGCCAGCAGCGCGGACAGGGGGACTGGAAACACCATATATTTT.

The gene calls are TRBV3-1 (or the pseudogene TRBV3-2) and TRBJ2-3, with 9 bases that match TRBD2. Trimming removed 2 bases from V and 0 bases from J; junction bases left unmatched: 3. Looked up from germline, CDR1 is LGHDT and CDR2 is YNNKEL (reference sequence). The CDR3 extends over 16 amino acids. The CDR3 sequence is CASSQTRGGSTDTQYF. In nucleotides, the CDR3 is TGTGCCAGCAGCCAAACGCGGGGGGGTAGCACAGATACGCAGTATTTT.

The rearrangement joins TRBV4-2 to TRBJ2-2; maybe TRBD2 (5 bases). Trimming removed 3 bases from V and 8 bases from J, with 13 bases in between. Germline V gene lookup returns CDR1 LGHNA and CDR2 YNFKEQ. The CDR3 contains 14 residues. CDR3 amino acids: CASSHGLVTGELFF. The DNA for the CDR3 is TGTGCCAGCAGCCATGGACTGGTGACTGGGGAGCTGTTTTTT.

A few counts support this clone. The chain is built from TRBV7-8 and TRBJ1-6, with TRBD1 matching over 7 bases. CDR1 is SGHVS, CDR2 FQNEAQ, per germline. The CDR3 extends over 18 amino acids. The V and J ends lost 1 base and 8 bases, in that order; junction bases with no gene match: 14. The CDR3 is CASSLGAIGTVGDSPLHF. The DNA of the CDR3 is TGTGCCAGCAGCTTAGGGGCGATCGGGACAGTGGGTGATTCACCCCTCCACTTT.

CDR3 amino acids: CASSSWTDLNEKLFF. The CDR3 nucleotides read TGTGCCAGCAGTAGCTGGACAGATCTGAATGAAAAACTGTTTTTT. This chain uses TRBV27 with TRBJ1-4; weak D call: TRBD1 (6 bases). The CDR3 totals 15 residues. Germline CDR1 and CDR2: MNHEY and SMNVEV (reference sequence). Trimming took off 5 bases at V and 5 bases at J, with 15 bases between the two ends.

This clone was recorded a few times. The V gene is TRBV6-5, the J gene TRBJ2-1; 11 bases align to TRBD2. Germline V gene data show CDR1 as MNHEY and CDR2 as SVGAGI. CDR3 size: 15 residues. J was trimmed by 8 bases and V by 4 bases; bases with no gene match: 7. CDR3 DNA: TGTGCCAGCAGTTTGACTAGCGGGGAAGGGTATGAGCAGTTCTTC. This encodes CASSLTSGEGYEQFF.

The chain is built from TRBV7-8 and TRBJ1-1, with TRBD1 as a possible D gene (6 bases). V was cut by 4 bases and J by 2 bases, with 11 bases left in between. Germline lookup yields CDR1 SGHVS and CDR2 FQNEAQ. This CDR3 is 14 amino acids long. This chain's CDR3 is CASSWEQGNTEAFF. The DNA of the CDR3 is TGTGCCAGCAGCTGGGAACAGGGAAACACTGAAGCTTTCTTT. The full variable domain, completed using reference TRBV7-8 and TRBJ1-1, is GAGVSQSPRYKVAKRGQDVALRCDPISGHVSLFWYQQALGQGPEFLTYFQNEAQLDKSGLPSDRFFAERPEGSVSTLKIQRTQQEDSAVYLCASSWEQGNTEAFFGQGTRLTVV.

This clone came up a few times. This rearrangement joins TRBV9 to TRBJ1-5, with D possibly being TRBD1 (6 bases). CDR1 and CDR2 (germline): SGDLS, YYNGEE. This CDR3 is 14 amino acids long. The germline V and J ends were trimmed by 3 bases and 3 bases, with 10 bases remaining between them. CDR3 loop: CASSATGINQPQHF. For the CDR3, the DNA is TGTGCCAGCAGCGCAACAGGGATCAATCAGCCCCAGCATTTT.

The CDR3 loop is CASSVGSVAGDGTQYF. The CDR3 coding sequence is TGTGCCAGCAGCGTAGGTTCGGTAGCGGGGGATGGTACGCAGTATTTT. The genes are TRBV9 and TRBJ2-3; 9 bases are a match to TRBD2. The trim removed 0 bases at V and 8 bases at J, leaving 10 bases unmatched. Per germline, CDR1 SGDLS and CDR2 YYNGEE. The CDR3 consists of 16 residues.